This T cell receptor (beta chain) was recovered during a study of memory CD4+ T cells and cytomegalovirus serostatus. Study-level points and caveats: CD4+ memory repertoires contained 67 of 164 reported CMV TCRbeta sequences.

The CDR3 runs to 16 residues. Germline CDR1 is WSHSY and CDR2 is SAAADI. V was trimmed by 3 bases and J by 1 base, leaving 15 bases between them. The sort gate was single viable CD3+CD4+CD8-CD45RO+ cells for memory CD4+ T cells. After thawing, CD4+ T cells were positively selected. This clone was recorded a few times. What it recognizes is unknown. The table came from immunoSEQ multiplex PCR; TCRdb's copy has only in-frame clones and leaves some out. Here the sample spans some 57,000 clones, more than 60% being singletons. J is TRBJ1-1 and V is TRBV10-2; the D gene is possibly TRBD1 (5 bases). What was sequenced was memory CD4+ T cells from blood. This receptor was taken from an adult in good health and CMV-seronegative. CDR3 in amino acids: CASSESSGGGNTEAFF. The DNA of the CDR3 is TGCGCCAGCAGTGAATCAAGTGGGGGGGGGAACACTGAAGCTTTCTTT.